What follows are 21 T cell receptor beta chains derived from one specimen sequenced in a study of T cells in localized non-small cell lung cancer. Clones were sequenced by immunoSEQ multiplex PCR, and TCRdb holds only the in-frame ones, with some missing. The sample carries 45,000 to 55,000 clones, 60% to 80% recorded once. This specimen was peripheral blood, taken before any cancer treatment. These receptors originate from a man between 40 and 69 years old with stage I squamous cell lung carcinoma.

The genes are TRBV29-1 and TRBJ2-1, with a tentative D call TRBD1 (6 bases). Germline V gene sequence: CDR1 SQVTM, CDR2 ANQGSEA. The CDR3 is made up of 14 amino acids. V was trimmed by 5 bases and J by 3 bases, leaving 14 bases between them. The CDR3 spells CSVQQGTFYNEQFF. As DNA, the CDR3 is TGCAGCGTTCAACAGGGCACCTTCTACAATGAGCAGTTCTTC.

The chain is built from TRBV6-1 and TRBJ2-6; D gene unclear. In germline, CDR1 is MNHNS, CDR2 SASEGT. The V end lost 8 bases, the J end lost 13 bases, and 12 bases lay between the germline ends. There are 11 residues in the CDR3. Here the CDR3 DNA reads TGTGCCAGCCAAAACTCAGAAGTCCTGACTTTC. Translating it yields CASQNSEVLTF.

On this clone: Other nucleotide sequences in the sample specify the same CDR3. The chain couples TRBV29-1 to TRBJ2-2; no clear D gene. Germline values: CDR1 SQVTM, CDR2 ANQGSEA. This CDR3 has 11 residues. V lost 7 bases and J lost 3, with 6 bases in between. For the CDR3, the DNA is TGCAGCGCCGGAGACACCGGGGAGCTGTTTTTT. Protein sequence: CSAGDTGELFF.

The chain has TRBV27 and TRBJ2-2; D is unclear. V shed 3 bases and J shed 6 bases, with 14 bases lying between them. Germline CDR1 and CDR2: MNHEY and SMNVEV (reference sequence). This CDR3 spans 15 amino acids. Here the CDR3 reads CASSFSVTGAGELFF. DNA of the CDR3: TGTGCCAGCAGTTTCTCCGTCACGGGCGCCGGGGAGCTGTTTTTT.

This chain uses TRBV7-6 with TRBJ2-7; D might be TRBD1 (6 bases). Germline assignment: CDR1 SGHVS and CDR2 FNYEAQ. Trimming cost V 3 bases and J 5 bases, with 11 bases left between them. This CDR3 spans 13 amino acids. The CDR3 is CASSFDRGNEQYF. Written as DNA, the CDR3 is TGTGCCAGCAGCTTTGATAGGGGGAACGAGCAGTACTTC.

This rearrangement joins TRBV6-5 to TRBJ2-7, with D unclear. V was shortened by 6 bases and J by 5 bases, with 14 bases between the two germline ends. This CDR3 region has 13 residues. Germline lookup yields CDR1 MNHEY and CDR2 SVGAGI. CDR3 coding DNA: TGTGCCAGCAGGGGATCCAACGACCACGAGCAGTACTTC. This codes for CASRGSNDHEQYF.

The chain recombines TRBV6-6 with TRBJ1-2; TRBD1 matches 7 bases. CDR3 size: 14 residues. The trim removed 2 bases at V and 7 bases at J, leaving 7 bases unmatched. Per germline, CDR1 MNHNY and CDR2 SVGAGI (reference sequence). The CDR3, as DNA: TGTGCCAGCAGTTACGAAGGGGGCGTGCGTGGCTACACCTTC. Protein product: CASSYEGGVRGYTF.

The rearrangement uses TRBV27 and TRBJ2-3; no reliable D call. V was cut by 8 bases and J by 4 bases, with 13 bases left in between. The CDR3 contains 13 residues. In germline, CDR1 is MNHEY, CDR2 SMNVEV (reference sequence). The CDR3 loop reads CASVRPGSDTQYF. The CDR3 DNA reads as TGTGCCAGCGTTCGTCCCGGGTCAGATACGCAGTATTTT.

This chain links TRBV6-1 with TRBJ1-4; maybe TRBD1 (6 bases). Germline V CDR1 and CDR2: MNHNS, SASEGT. This CDR3 has 14 amino acids. Trimming pared 6 bases from V and 12 bases from J, leaving 20 bases between. DNA of the CDR3: TGTGCCAGCAGACGTGGCACCCAACAGGGAGAACTGTTTTTT. It yields the protein CASRRGTQQGELFF.

The genes are TRBV6-5 and TRBJ1-3; the match to TRBD1 covers 7 bases. The junction had 6 bases not matched to a gene; V was cut back by 0 bases and J by 4 bases. CDR1 is MNHEY and CDR2 is SVGAGI in the germline V gene. This CDR3 contains 16 residues. CDR3 DNA: TGTGCCAGCAGTTACTCGAGGGGGCGCGGAGGAAACACCATATATTTT. Amino acid sequence: CASSYSRGRGGNTIYF.

This chain joins TRBV14 and TRBJ1-3, with 9 bases matching TRBD1. This CDR3 has 15 residues. With 5 bases clipped from V and 2 bases from J, the junction kept 4 bases outside the gene matches. Germline values: CDR1 SGHDN, CDR2 FVKESK. This chain's CDR3 is CASSRTGVAGNTIYF. The CDR3 nucleotides read TGTGCCAGCAGCAGGACAGGGGTTGCTGGAAACACCATATATTTT.

The gene calls are TRBV30 and TRBJ2-7; a possible D gene is TRBD2 (5 bases). Trimming cost V 5 bases and J 3 bases, with 11 bases left between them. Germline V gene data show CDR1 as GTSNPN and CDR2 as SVGIG (reference sequence). This CDR3 has 12 amino acids. In nucleotides, the CDR3 is TGTGCCTGGGGACTGGGTGGCTACGAGCAGTACTTC. Its protein is CAWGLGGYEQYF.

V and J are TRBV18 and TRBJ1-1; possibly TRBD1 for D (5 bases). The CDR3 loop spans 14 amino acids. CDR1 and CDR2 (germline): KGHSH, LQKENI. Trimming took off 5 bases at V and 3 bases at J, with 13 bases between the two ends. The CDR3 region is CASSLFRGHTEAFF. The CDR3 coding sequence is TGTGCCAGCTCATTATTTCGGGGCCACACTGAAGCTTTCTTT.

This clone was seen a few times. The J gene is TRBJ2-7, the V gene TRBV5-4; tentatively, D is TRBD1 or TRBD2 (6 bases each). Germline CDR1 SGHNT, CDR2 YYREEE (reference sequence). The CDR3 loop spans 15 amino acids. Trimming pared 0 bases from V and 4 bases from J, leaving 14 bases between. The CDR3 bases are TGTGCCAGCAGCTTGGATCGCAGGGGAGGATACGAGCAGTACTTC. Encoded protein: CASSLDRRGGYEQYF.

This clone was found a few times. V usage is TRBV4-1 and J usage is TRBJ2-3, with TRBD1 as a possible D gene (6 bases). Germline CDR1 MGHRA, CDR2 YSYEKL. Trimming stripped 3 bases from V and 5 bases from J, with 12 bases between. This CDR3 spans 14 amino acids. CDR3 coding DNA: TGCGCCAGCAGCCAGACGGTAGGGGGAGATACGCAGTATTTT. This gives the protein CASSQTVGGDTQYF.

The rearrangement joins TRBV6-1 to TRBJ1-6, with D perhaps matching TRBD1 (6 bases). The CDR3 spans 16 residues. V dropped 4 bases and J dropped 9 bases, with 19 bases sitting between them. Germline V lookup: CDR1 MNHNS, CDR2 SASEGT. The CDR3 DNA is TGTGCCAGCAGTGGAAACTTCCCGGGGGCAGGTTCACCCCTCCACTTT. Protein: CASSGNFPGAGSPLHF.

V is TRBV9 and J is TRBJ2-1; 13 positions match TRBD2. CDR3 length: 14 amino acids. Germline V gene sequence: CDR1 SGDLS, CDR2 YYNGEE. V trimming: 3 bases; J trimming: 6 bases; junction bases outside the gene matches: 0. CDR3 coding DNA: TGTGCCAGCAGCGGGACTAGCGGGGGCAATGAGCAGTTCTTC. It encodes CASSGTSGGNEQFF. Based on the CDR3 plus reference TRBV9 and TRBJ2-1, the full variable domain is DSGVTQTPKHLITATGQRVTLRCSPRSGDLSVYWYQQSLDQGLQFLIQYYNGEERAKGNILERFSAQQFPDLHSELNLSSLELGDSALYFCASSGTSGGNEQFFGPGTRLTVL.

This clone came up once. The chain links TRBV25-1 to TRBJ2-3; perhaps TRBD2 as D (5 bases). Trimming stripped 3 bases from V and 0 bases from J, with 7 bases between. Per germline, CDR1 MGHDK and CDR2 SYGVNS. CDR3 size: 14 residues. The CDR3 sequence: CASSERASTDTQYF. The DNA for the CDR3 is TGTGCCAGCAGTGAGAGGGCTAGCACAGATACGCAGTATTTT.

This chain links TRBV9 with TRBJ2-3; TRBD2 aligns across 8 bases. Germline V gene sequence: CDR1 SGDLS, CDR2 YYNGEE. Trimming cost V 0 bases and J 2 bases; bases outside gene matches: 5. The CDR3 sequence is 16 residues long. The CDR3 DNA follows: TGTGCCAGCAGCGTAGCTGCGGGGGGAAACACAGATACGCAGTATTTT. Residues: CASSVAAGGNTDTQYF. The complete variable domain, with remaining parts taken from reference TRBV9 and TRBJ2-3, reads DSGVTQTPKHLITATGQRVTLRCSPRSGDLSVYWYQQSLDQGLQFLIQYYNGEERAKGNILERFSAQQFPDLHSELNLSSLELGDSALYFCASSVAAGGNTDTQYFGPGTRLTVL.

CDR3 nucleotide sequence: TGCGCCAGCAGCTTAGGAGAGGATCTCTACGAGCAGTACTTC. Translated: CASSLGEDLYEQYF. The chain employs TRBV5-1 and TRBJ2-7, with no clear D. Deletions cut 2 bases from V and 3 bases from J, with 12 bases between. This CDR3 comprises 14 residues. Germline assignment: CDR1 SGHRS and CDR2 YFSETQ.

The genes are TRBV6-4 and TRBJ1-3; unclear D gene. There are 18 residues in the CDR3. V dropped 3 bases and J dropped 4 bases, with 22 bases sitting between them. Germline values: CDR1 MRHNA, CDR2 SNTAGT. In DNA form, the CDR3 reads TGTGCCAGCAGTGAGGTGGCAACAGAATCCAAGGTAGGAAACACCATATATTTT. Translation gives CASSEVATESKVGNTIYF.